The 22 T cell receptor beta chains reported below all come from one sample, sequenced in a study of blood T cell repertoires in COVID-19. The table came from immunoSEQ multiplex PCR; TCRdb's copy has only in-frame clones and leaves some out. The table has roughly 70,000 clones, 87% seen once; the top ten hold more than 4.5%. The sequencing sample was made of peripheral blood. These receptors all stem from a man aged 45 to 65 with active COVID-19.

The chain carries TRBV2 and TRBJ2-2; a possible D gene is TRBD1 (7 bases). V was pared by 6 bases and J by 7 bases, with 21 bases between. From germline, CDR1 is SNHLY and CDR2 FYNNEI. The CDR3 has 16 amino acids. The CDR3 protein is CASREGTATLGGELFF. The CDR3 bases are TGTGCCAGCAGGGAGGGGACAGCTACCCTAGGCGGGGAGCTGTTTTTT.

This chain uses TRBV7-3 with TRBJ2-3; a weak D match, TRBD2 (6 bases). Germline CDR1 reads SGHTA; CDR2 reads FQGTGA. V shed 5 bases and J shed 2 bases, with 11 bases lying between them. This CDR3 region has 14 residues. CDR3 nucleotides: TGTGCCAGCAGCCCCAGCGGGTCCACAGATACGCAGTATTTT. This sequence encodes CASSPSGSTDTQYF.

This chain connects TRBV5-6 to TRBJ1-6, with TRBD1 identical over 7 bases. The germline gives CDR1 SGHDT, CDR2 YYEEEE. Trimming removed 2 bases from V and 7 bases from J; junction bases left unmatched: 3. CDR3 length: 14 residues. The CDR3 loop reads CASSLQGINSPLHF. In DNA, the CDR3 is TGTGCCAGCAGCTTACAGGGGATAAATTCACCCCTCCACTTT. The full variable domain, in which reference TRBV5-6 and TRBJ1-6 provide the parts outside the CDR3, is DAGVTQSPTHLIKTRGQQVTLRCSPKSGHDTVSWYQQALGQGPQFIFQYYEEEERQRGNFPDRFSGHQFPNYSSELNVNALLLGDSALYLCASSLQGINSPLHFGNGTRLTVT.

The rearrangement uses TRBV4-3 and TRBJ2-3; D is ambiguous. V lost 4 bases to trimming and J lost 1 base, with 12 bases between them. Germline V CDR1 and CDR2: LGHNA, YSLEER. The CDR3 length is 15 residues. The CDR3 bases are TGCGCCAGCAGCCCCTACCAAACGGGCACAGATACGCAGTATTTT. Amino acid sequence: CASSPYQTGTDTQYF.

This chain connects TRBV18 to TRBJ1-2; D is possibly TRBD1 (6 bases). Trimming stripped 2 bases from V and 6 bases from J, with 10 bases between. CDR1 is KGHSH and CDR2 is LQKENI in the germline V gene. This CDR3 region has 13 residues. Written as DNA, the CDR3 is TGTGCCAGCTCACCAAGGGGGATCGATGGCTACACCTTC. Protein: CASSPRGIDGYTF.

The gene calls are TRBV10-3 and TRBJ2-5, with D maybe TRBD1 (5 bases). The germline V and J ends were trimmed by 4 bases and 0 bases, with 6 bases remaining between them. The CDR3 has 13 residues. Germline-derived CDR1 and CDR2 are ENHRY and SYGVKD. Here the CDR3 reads CAISGQNQETQYF. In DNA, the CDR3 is TGTGCCATCAGTGGACAGAACCAAGAGACCCAGTACTTC.

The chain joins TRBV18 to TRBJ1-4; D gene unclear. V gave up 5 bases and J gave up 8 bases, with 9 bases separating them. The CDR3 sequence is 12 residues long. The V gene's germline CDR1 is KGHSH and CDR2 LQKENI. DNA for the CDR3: TGTGCCAGCTCAACGTCAGGAGAAAAACTGTTTTTT. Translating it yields CASSTSGEKLFF.

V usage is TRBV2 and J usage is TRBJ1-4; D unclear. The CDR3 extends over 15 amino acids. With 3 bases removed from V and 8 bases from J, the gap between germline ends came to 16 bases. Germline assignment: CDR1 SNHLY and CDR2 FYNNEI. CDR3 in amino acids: CASSDVGAGFEKLFF. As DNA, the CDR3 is TGTGCCAGCAGTGATGTGGGCGCCGGCTTCGAAAAACTGTTTTTT.

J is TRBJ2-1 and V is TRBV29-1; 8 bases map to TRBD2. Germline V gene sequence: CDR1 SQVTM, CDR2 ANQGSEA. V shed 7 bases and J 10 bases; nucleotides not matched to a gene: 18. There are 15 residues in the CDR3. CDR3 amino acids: CSAELRGLERWEQFF. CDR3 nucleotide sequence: TGCAGCGCCGAGCTCAGGGGACTAGAGCGTTGGGAGCAGTTCTTC.

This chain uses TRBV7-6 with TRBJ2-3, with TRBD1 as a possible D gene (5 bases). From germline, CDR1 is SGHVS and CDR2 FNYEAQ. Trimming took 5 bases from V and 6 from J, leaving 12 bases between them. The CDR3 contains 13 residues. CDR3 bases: TGTGCCAGCAGCCCTAGGGGCTGGGATACGCAGTATTTT. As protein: CASSPRGWDTQYF. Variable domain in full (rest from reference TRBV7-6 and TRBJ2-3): GAGVSQSPRYKVTKRGQDVALRCDPISGHVSLYWYRQALGQGPEFLTYFNYEAQQDKSGLPNDRFSAERPEGSISTLTIQRTEQRDSAMYRCASSPRGWDTQYFGPGTRLTVL.

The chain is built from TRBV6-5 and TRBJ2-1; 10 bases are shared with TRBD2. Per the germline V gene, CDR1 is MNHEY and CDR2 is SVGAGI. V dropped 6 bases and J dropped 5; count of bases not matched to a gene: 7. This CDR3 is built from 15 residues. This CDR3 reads CASSRASGGNNEQFF. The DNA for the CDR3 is TGTGCCAGCAGCCGAGCTAGCGGGGGAAACAATGAGCAGTTCTTC.

The CDR3 nucleotides read TGTGCCAGCAGTCTTAGCGGGAGCGTCAACGAGCAGTACTTC. It encodes CASSLSGSVNEQYF. The rearrangement joins TRBV6-2 or TRBV6-3 to TRBJ2-7; 9 nucleotides align to TRBD2. The CDR3 has 14 residues. Germline values: CDR1 MNHEY, CDR2 SVGEGT. V was clipped by 5 bases and J by 5 bases; unmatched bases: 7.

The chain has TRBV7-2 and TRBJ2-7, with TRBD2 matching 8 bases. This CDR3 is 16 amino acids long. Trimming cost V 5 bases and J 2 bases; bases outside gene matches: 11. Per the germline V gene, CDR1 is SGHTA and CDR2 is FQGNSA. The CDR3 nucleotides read TGTGCCAGCAGCCCCGTCGGTAGCGGGGTACCCTACGAGCAGTACTTC. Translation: CASSPVGSGVPYEQYF.

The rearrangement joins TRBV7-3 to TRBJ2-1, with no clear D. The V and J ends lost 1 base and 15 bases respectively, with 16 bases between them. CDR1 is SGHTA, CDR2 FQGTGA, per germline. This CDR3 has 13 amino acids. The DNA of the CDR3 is TGTGCCAGCAGCTTAAGGCCAGGCCCGACGCGGTTCTTC. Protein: CASSLRPGPTRFF.

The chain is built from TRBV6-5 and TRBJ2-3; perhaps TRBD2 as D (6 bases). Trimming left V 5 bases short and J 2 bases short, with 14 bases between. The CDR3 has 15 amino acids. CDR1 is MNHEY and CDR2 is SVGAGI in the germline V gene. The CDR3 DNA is TGTGCCAGCAGTACTAGCCGAACCTTCACAGATACGCAGTATTTT. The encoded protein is CASSTSRTFTDTQYF.

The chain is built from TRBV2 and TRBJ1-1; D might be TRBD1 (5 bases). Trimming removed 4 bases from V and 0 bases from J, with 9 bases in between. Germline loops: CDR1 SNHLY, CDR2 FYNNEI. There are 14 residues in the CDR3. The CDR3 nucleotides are TGTGCCAGCAGTGCGTCCAGGGTGAACACTGAAGCTTTCTTT. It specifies CASSASRVNTEAFF.

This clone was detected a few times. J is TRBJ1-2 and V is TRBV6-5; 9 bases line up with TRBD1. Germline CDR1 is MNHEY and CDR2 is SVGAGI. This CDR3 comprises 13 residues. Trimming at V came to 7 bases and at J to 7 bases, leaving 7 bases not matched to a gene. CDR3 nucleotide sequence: TGTGCCAGCATTCAGGCGACAGGGGGTGGCTACACCTTC. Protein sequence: CASIQATGGGYTF.

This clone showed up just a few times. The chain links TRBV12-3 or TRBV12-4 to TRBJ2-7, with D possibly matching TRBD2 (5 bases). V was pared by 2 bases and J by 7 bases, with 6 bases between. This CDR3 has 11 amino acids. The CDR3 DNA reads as TGTGCCAGCAGTTTACCGGGAGAGCAGTACTTC. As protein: CASSLPGEQYF.

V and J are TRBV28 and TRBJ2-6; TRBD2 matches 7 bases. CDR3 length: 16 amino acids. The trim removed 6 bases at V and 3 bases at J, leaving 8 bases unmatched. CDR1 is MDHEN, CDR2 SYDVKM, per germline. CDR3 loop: CASSTWGGGGANVLTF. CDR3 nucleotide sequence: TGTGCCAGCAGCACCTGGGGGGGAGGTGGGGCCAACGTCCTGACTTTC.

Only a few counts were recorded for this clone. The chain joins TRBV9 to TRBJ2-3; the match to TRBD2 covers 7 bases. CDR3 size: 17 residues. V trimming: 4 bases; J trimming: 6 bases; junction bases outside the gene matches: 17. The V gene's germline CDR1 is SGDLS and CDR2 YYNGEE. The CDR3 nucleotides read TGTGCCAGCAGCCCCCGTGCCCCGGGCGGGAGCATCGATACGCAGTATTTT. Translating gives CASSPRAPGGSIDTQYF.

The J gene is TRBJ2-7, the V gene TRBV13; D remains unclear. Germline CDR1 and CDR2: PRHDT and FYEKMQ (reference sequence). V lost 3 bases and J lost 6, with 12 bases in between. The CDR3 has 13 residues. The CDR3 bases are TGTGCCAGCAGCTTTTTGAATTCGGGCGAGCAGTACTTC. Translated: CASSFLNSGEQYF.

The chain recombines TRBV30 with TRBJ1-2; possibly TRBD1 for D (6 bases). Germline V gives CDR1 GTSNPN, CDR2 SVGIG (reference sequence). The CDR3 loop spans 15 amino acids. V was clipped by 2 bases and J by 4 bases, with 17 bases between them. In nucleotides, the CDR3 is TGTGCCTGGAGTAGCCCAGGGGTACGAAGCTATGGCTACACCTTC. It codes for CAWSSPGVRSYGYTF. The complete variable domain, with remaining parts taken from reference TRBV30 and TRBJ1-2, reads SQTIHQWPATLVQPVGSPLSLECTVEGTSNPNLYWYRQAAGRGLQLLFYSVGIGQISSEVPQNLSASRPQDRQFILSSKKLLLSDSGFYLCAWSSPGVRSYGYTFGSGTRLTVV.